A single sample gave rise to the 29 T cell receptor beta chains below, sequenced in a study of blood T cells in healthy people across ages. Alongside a J-beta primer mix, a sample-barcoded 5' primer served in a second PCR lasting roughly 6 to 11 cycles. TCRdb redid the calling of the 5' RACE reads with MiXCR, one entry per CDR3 protein. This sample has roughly 1,800,000 distinct CDR3 sequences, with around half found just once. The sequencing sample was made of blood. Receptor source: a woman aged 40-49 years in good health.

CDR3 sequence: CASSQVVLAASYEQYF. Written as DNA, the CDR3 is TGCGCCAGCAGCCAAGTTGTGCTAGCGGCTTCCTACGAGCAGTACTTC. The chain carries TRBV4-1 and TRBJ2-7; TRBD2 agrees at 7 bases. CDR1 and CDR2 (germline): MGHRA, YSYEKL. The V segment lost 1 base and the J segment 1 base; nucleotides outside the gene matches: 7. The length of the CDR3 is 16 residues.

The chain recombines TRBV28 with TRBJ1-2, with 12 bases matching TRBD1. CDR1 is MDHEN and CDR2 is SYDVKM in the germline V gene. This CDR3 contains 17 residues. The J segment lost 5 bases and the V segment lost 5 bases, leaving 12 bases of the junction unmatched. The CDR3 sequence is CASSIPGQGAAGYGYTF. CDR3 sequence (DNA): TGTGCCAGCAGTATTCCGGGACAGGGGGCAGCTGGTTATGGCTACACCTTC.

This clonotype was observed a handful of times. The rearrangement uses TRBV5-1 and TRBJ2-5; D may be TRBD2 (5 bases). The CDR3 covers 16 residues. CDR1 is SGHRS, CDR2 YFSETQ, per germline. Trimming removed 1 base from V and 5 bases from J, with 18 bases in between. CDR3 sequence: CASSLNTGPERETQYF. CDR3 coding DNA: TGCGCCAGCAGCTTGAATACCGGCCCGGAGCGGGAGACCCAGTACTTC.

This sequence joins TRBV9 and TRBJ2-5, with D perhaps matching TRBD2 (6 bases). CDR1 and CDR2 from the germline V gene are SGDLS and YYNGEE. V was pared by 4 bases and J by 11 bases, with 18 bases between. The CDR3 is made up of 13 amino acids. DNA for the CDR3: TGTGCCAGCAGCCAGGCCCCGAATGCGGGGCAGTACTTC. Protein: CASSQAPNAGQYF.

This rearrangement joins TRBV25-1 to TRBJ2-1; 10 nucleotides line up with TRBD2. Germline V CDR1 and CDR2: MGHDK, SYGVNS. The CDR3 spans 15 residues. J gave up 9 bases and V 1 base, and 6 bases lay outside the gene matches. CDR3 coding DNA: TGTGCCAGCAGTGAATTGGGTAGCGGGGGGTCTGAGCAGTTCTTC. This translates into CASSELGSGGSEQFF.

This clonotype appeared a few times. V gene TRBV21-1 combines with J gene TRBJ2-5; the DNA was not compared with TRBD1, the D call given in the table. TRBV21-1 is shown as a pseudogene. The CDR3 has 15 amino acids. DNA of the CDR3: TGTGCCAGCAGCAAAGACGGCGGACAGGGCGGGACCCAGTACTTC. Translating gives CASSKDGGQGGTQYF.

The chain uses TRBV28 and TRBJ1-4; weak D call: TRBD1 (6 bases). Trimming removed 10 bases at V and 4 bases at J, with 13 bases between. Germline lookup yields CDR1 MDHEN and CDR2 SYDVKM. This CDR3 spans 13 amino acids. The CDR3, as DNA: TGTGCCACCAACAGGGCAAGTAATGAAAAACTGTTTTTT. It encodes CATNRASNEKLFF. The whole variable domain, filled in from reference TRBV28 and TRBJ1-4, reads DVKVTQSSRYLVKRTGEKVFLECVQDMDHENMFWYRQDPGLGLRLIYFSYDVKMKEKGDIPEGYSVSREKKERFSLILESASTNQTSMYLCATNRASNEKLFFGSGTQLSVL.

The table lists this clonotype with a few counts. The rearrangement uses TRBV7-9 and TRBJ2-1; 7 positions agree with TRBD1. Germline assignment: CDR1 SEHNR and CDR2 FQNEAQ (reference sequence). The CDR3 runs to 13 residues. Trimming cost V 5 bases and J 8 bases; bases outside gene matches: 6. CDR3 loop: CASSQGQSHEQFF. CDR3 nucleotides: TGTGCCAGCAGCCAGGGACAGAGTCATGAGCAGTTCTTC.

This clonotype has more than one count but fewer than ten. The chain combines TRBV6-5 with TRBJ1-5; 8 nucleotides match TRBD1. CDR1 and CDR2 from the germline V gene are MNHEY and SVGAGI. V was clipped by 6 bases and J by 6 bases; unmatched bases: 7. CDR3 size: 14 residues. The CDR3, as DNA: TGTGCCAGCAGACCAGACAGGGGATCTCAGCCCCAGCATTTT. This translates into CASRPDRGSQPQHF.

Worth noting for this clonotype: Mismatch with germline at one junction end may stem from a read error. This rearrangement joins TRBV20-1 to TRBJ2-5, with 10 bases aligning to TRBD2. Per the germline V gene, CDR1 is DFQATT and CDR2 is SNEGSKA (reference sequence). This CDR3 contains 14 residues. Here the CDR3 reads CSANPSGLAETQYF. DNA for the CDR3: TGCAGCGCTAATCCTTCGGGACTAGCGGAGACCCAGTACTTC.

The chain is built from TRBV10-3 and TRBJ2-1; 12 bases are a match to TRBD2. V lost 0 bases to trimming and J lost 7 bases; unmatched junction nucleotides: 7. Germline V lookup: CDR1 ENHRY, CDR2 SYGVKD. The CDR3 covers 17 residues. The CDR3 DNA reads TGTGCCATCAGTGAGTCGGCTAGCGGGGGGGGCTTAAATGAGCAGTTCTTC. This encodes CAISESASGGGLNEQFF.

The rearrangement joins TRBV9 to TRBJ2-7; D not certain. The CDR3 sequence is 13 residues long. V was clipped by 0 bases and J by 6 bases, with 10 bases between them. Per germline, CDR1 SGDLS and CDR2 YYNGEE. The CDR3 bases are TGTGCCAGCAGCGTAGTAACCGGGCGCGAGCAGTACTTC. Amino acid sequence: CASSVVTGREQYF.

Here the CDR3 DNA reads TGCGCCAGCAGACTGAGGGGTGGGACTTACAATGAGCAGTTCTTC. Residues: CASRLRGGTYNEQFF. The chain has TRBV5-1 and TRBJ2-1; D is possibly TRBD2 (6 bases). This CDR3 region has 15 residues. CDR1 and CDR2 (germline): SGHRS, YFSETQ. The V and J ends lost 5 bases and 4 bases respectively, with 16 bases between them. Drawing the rest from reference TRBV5-1 and TRBJ2-1, the complete variable domain is KAGVTQTPRYLIKTRGQQVTLSCSPISGHRSVSWYQQTPGQGLQFLFEYFSETQRNKGNFPGRFSGRQFSNSRSEMNVSTLELGDSALYLCASRLRGGTYNEQFFGPGTRLTVL.

The genes are TRBV20-1 and TRBJ2-1; D possibly corresponds to TRBD1 (5 bases). The end of the DNA aligns better with TRBJ2-7, so the J call may be wrong. Germline lookup yields CDR1 DFQATT and CDR2 SNEGSKA (reference sequence). The CDR3 has 14 amino acids. For the CDR3, the DNA is TGCAGTGCCGACAGTCAGAGCTCCTACAATGAGCAGTACTTC. This encodes CSADSQSSYNEQYF.

This chain joins TRBV7-9 and TRBJ2-7, with 13 bases identical to TRBD2. This CDR3 region has 17 residues. The trim removed 1 base at V and 7 bases at J, leaving 10 bases unmatched. Per the germline V gene, CDR1 is SEHNR and CDR2 is FQNEAQ (reference sequence). The CDR3 reads CASSLGLAGGLYNEQYF. In nucleotides, the CDR3 is TGTGCCAGCAGCTTAGGACTAGCGGGGGGACTTTACAATGAGCAGTACTTC.

The rearrangement joins TRBV4-1 to TRBJ1-5; 10 nucleotides align to TRBD1. Trimming cost V 2 bases and J 6 bases; bases outside gene matches: 7. The CDR3 has 16 amino acids. CDR1 is MGHRA, CDR2 YSYEKL, per germline. This CDR3 is CASSQSGQGGGQPQHF. In nucleotides, the CDR3 is TGCGCCAGCAGCCAATCAGGACAGGGGGGTGGTCAGCCCCAGCATTTT.

This clonotype turned up a few times. The chain links TRBV7-2 to TRBJ2-3; D uncertain. Trimming stripped 5 bases from V and 2 bases from J, with 26 bases between. The CDR3 consists of 19 residues. Germline V CDR1 and CDR2: SGHTA, FQGNSA. The CDR3 spells CASSVPIPGAANPTDTQYF. The CDR3 DNA sequence: TGTGCCAGCAGCGTTCCCATCCCCGGAGCTGCGAACCCCACAGATACGCAGTATTTT. The full variable domain, in which reference TRBV7-2 and TRBJ2-3 provide the parts outside the CDR3, is GAGVSQSPSNKVTEKGKDVELRCDPISGHTALYWYRQSLGQGLEFLIYFQGNSAPDKSGLPSDRFSAERTGGSVSTLTIQRTQQEDSAVYLCASSVPIPGAANPTDTQYFGPGTRLTVL.

V usage is TRBV5-1 and J usage is TRBJ2-7, with D perhaps TRBD2 (5 bases). V lost 4 bases and J 2 bases, leaving 19 bases between the germline ends. CDR3 length equals 16 residues. From germline, CDR1 is SGHRS and CDR2 YFSETQ. The CDR3 DNA sequence: TGCGCCAGCAGCGCTATACTAGGCGGGCGACCCTACGAGCAGTACTTC. Translation: CASSAILGGRPYEQYF.

This clonotype was recorded many times. This rearrangement joins TRBV11-2 to TRBJ2-5; TRBD2 agrees at 10 bases. The CDR3 is 16 amino acids. Germline assignment: CDR1 SGHAT and CDR2 FQNNGV. Germline trimming cut 1 base from V and 2 bases from J; bases unmatched to any gene: 4. DNA for the CDR3: TGTGCCAGCAGCTTAGGGCTAGCGGGAGAACAAGAGACCCAGTACTTC. It is translated as CASSLGLAGEQETQYF.

The chain carries TRBV12-3 or TRBV12-4 and TRBJ2-7; D is unresolved. The CDR3 extends over 14 amino acids. V shed 1 base and J shed 2 bases, with 9 bases lying between them. The CDR3 sequence is CASSLGMGTYEQYF. CDR3 nucleotide sequence: TGTGCCAGCAGTTTAGGAATGGGGACCTACGAGCAGTACTTC.

J is TRBJ1-2 and V is TRBV29-1, with 12 bases fitting TRBD1. This CDR3 region has 13 residues. J lost 8 bases, V lost 5 bases, and 6 bases had no gene match. Germline V gives CDR1 SQVTM, CDR2 ANQGSEA. This CDR3 reads CSVQGTGGRGYTF. The CDR3 bases are TGCAGCGTTCAAGGGACAGGGGGCCGGGGCTACACCTTC.

This clonotype has just a few counts. The chain recombines TRBV7-2 with TRBJ2-7; tentatively, D is TRBD2 (5 bases). The CDR3 length is 15 residues. Germline V gene sequence: CDR1 SGHTA, CDR2 FQGNSA. Trimming removed 0 bases from V and 2 bases from J, with 11 bases in between. For the CDR3, the DNA is TGTGCCAGCAGCTTAGCTAAGGGAGCCACCTACGAGCAGTACTTC. This translates into CASSLAKGATYEQYF.

The genes are TRBV6-5 and TRBJ2-1; D is possibly TRBD1 or TRBD2 (7 bases each). This CDR3 contains 16 residues. Trimming pared 11 bases from V and 6 bases from J, leaving 26 bases between. Germline V gives CDR1 MNHEY, CDR2 SVGAGI. Here the CDR3 DNA reads TGTGCCGGCACTGCCAGGGGGGGCCGGAGTACCAATGAGCAGTTCTTC. It encodes CAGTARGGRSTNEQFF.

The chain links TRBV9 to TRBJ2-1; D perhaps matches TRBD2 (5 bases). The germline V gene has CDR1 SGDLS and CDR2 YYNGEE. V lost 3 bases, J lost 6 bases, and 10 bases lay in between. The CDR3 runs 13 residues. This chain's CDR3 is CASSGVASNEQFF. CDR3 in DNA: TGTGCCAGCAGCGGAGTAGCGAGCAATGAGCAGTTCTTC.

The genes are TRBV25-1 and TRBJ1-4; 10 nucleotides align to TRBD1. J was trimmed by 7 bases and V by 3 bases; bases with no gene match: 2. This CDR3 comprises 14 residues. Germline V CDR1 and CDR2: MGHDK, SYGVNS. CDR3 sequence reads: CASSETGGTEKLFF. CDR3 sequence (DNA): TGTGCCAGCAGTGAGACAGGGGGCACTGAAAAACTGTTTTTT.

This chain's CDR3 is CASSGRISEEFF. CDR3 DNA sequence: TGTGCCAGCAGTGGAAGGATTAGCGAGGAGTTCTTC. The chain uses TRBV6-1 and TRBJ2-1; TRBD2 might be the D (5 bases). The CDR3 loop spans 12 amino acids. Looked up from germline, CDR1 is MNHNS and CDR2 is SASEGT. Trimming took off 4 bases at V and 14 bases at J, with 15 bases between the two ends.

This clonotype showed up just a few times. The chain uses TRBV5-1 and TRBJ2-5, with 10 bases fitting TRBD2. Germline CDR1 is SGHRS and CDR2 is YFSETQ. The CDR3 sequence is 16 residues long. The trim removed 2 bases at V and 1 base at J, leaving 5 bases unmatched. The DNA for the CDR3 is TGCGCCAGCAGCTTCTCGACTAGCGGGCTCCAAGAGACCCAGTACTTC. Translated: CASSFSTSGLQETQYF. The full variable domain, completed using reference TRBV5-1 and TRBJ2-5, is KAGVTQTPRYLIKTRGQQVTLSCSPISGHRSVSWYQQTPGQGLQFLFEYFSETQRNKGNFPGRFSGRQFSNSRSEMNVSTLELGDSALYLCASSFSTSGLQETQYFGPGTRLLVL.

This chain joins TRBV6-2 or TRBV6-3 and TRBJ2-5; a weak D match, TRBD2 (6 bases). V was trimmed by 7 bases and J by 5 bases, leaving 17 bases between them. The CDR3 is 14 residues long. Per germline, CDR1 MNHEY and CDR2 SVGEGT. The CDR3 is CASIKEGFGETQYF. CDR3 nucleotides: TGTGCCAGCATTAAGGAGGGTTTCGGGGAGACCCAGTACTTC.

The chain links TRBV29-1 to TRBJ2-7; possible D gene TRBD2, 5 bases. The CDR3 covers 13 residues. V was clipped by 7 bases and J by 3 bases, with 16 bases between them. Germline loops: CDR1 SQVTM, CDR2 ANQGSEA. The CDR3 loop reads CSATPVEGYEQYF. The CDR3 DNA reads TGCAGCGCTACTCCTGTTGAGGGCTACGAGCAGTACTTC.